This record covers a single T cell receptor (beta chain). Source study methods: Nucleated cell counts were estimated from reference gene primer amplification. Clones were sequenced by immunoSEQ multiplex PCR, and TCRdb holds only the in-frame ones, with some missing. V, J and clone size are taken as reported in that table, and D and trimming were inferred from the DNA itself. The table includes roughly 200,000 clones, 94% detected once. Looked up from germline, CDR1 is LNHDA and CDR2 is SQIVND (reference sequence). Trimming removed 9 bases at V and 6 bases at J, with 11 bases between. The CDR3 length is 12 residues. This entry is derived from a study of blood T cell repertoires in COVID-19.

This sequence originates from a man younger than 40 with COVID-19, enrolled during active disease. The J gene is TRBJ2-2, the V gene TRBV19; no reliable D call. Sequencing input: peripheral blood. This CDR3 reads CASYDAPGELFF. The DNA of the CDR3 is TGTGCCAGCTACGATGCTCCCGGGGAGCTGTTTTTT. Together with reference TRBV19 and TRBJ2-2, the CDR3 gives the full variable domain: DGGITQSPKYLFRKEGQNVTLSCEQNLNHDAMYWYRQDPGQGLRLIYYSQIVNDFQKGDIAEGYSVSREKKESFPLTVTSAQKNPTAFYLCASYDAPGELFFGEGSRLTVL.